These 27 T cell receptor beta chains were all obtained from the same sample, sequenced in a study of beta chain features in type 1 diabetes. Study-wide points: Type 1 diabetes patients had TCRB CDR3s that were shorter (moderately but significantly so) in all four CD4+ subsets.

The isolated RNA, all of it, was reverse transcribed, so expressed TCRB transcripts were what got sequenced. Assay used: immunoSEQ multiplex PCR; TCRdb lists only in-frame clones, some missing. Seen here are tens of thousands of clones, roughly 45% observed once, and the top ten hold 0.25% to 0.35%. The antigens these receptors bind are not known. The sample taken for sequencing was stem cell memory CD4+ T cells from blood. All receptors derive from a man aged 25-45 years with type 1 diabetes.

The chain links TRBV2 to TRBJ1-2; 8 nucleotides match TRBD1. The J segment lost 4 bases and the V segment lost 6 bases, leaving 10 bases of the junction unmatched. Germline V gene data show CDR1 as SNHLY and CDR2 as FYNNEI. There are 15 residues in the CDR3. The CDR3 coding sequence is TGTGCCAGCAGACCCGGGCAGGGGGCTTTCTATGGCTACACCTTC. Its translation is CASRPGQGAFYGYTF.

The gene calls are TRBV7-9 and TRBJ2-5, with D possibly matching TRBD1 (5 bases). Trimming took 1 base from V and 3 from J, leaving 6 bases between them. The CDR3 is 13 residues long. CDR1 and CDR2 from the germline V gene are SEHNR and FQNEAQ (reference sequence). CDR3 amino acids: CASSLEGEETQYF. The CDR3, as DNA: TGTGCCAGCAGCTTAGAAGGGGAAGAGACCCAGTACTTC.

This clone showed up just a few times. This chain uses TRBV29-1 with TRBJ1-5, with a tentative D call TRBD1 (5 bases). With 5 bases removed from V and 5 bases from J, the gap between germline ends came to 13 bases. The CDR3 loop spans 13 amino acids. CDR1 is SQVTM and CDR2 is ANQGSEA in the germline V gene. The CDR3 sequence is CSVRGGSDQPQHF. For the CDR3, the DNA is TGCAGCGTTAGGGGTGGGTCTGATCAGCCCCAGCATTTT.

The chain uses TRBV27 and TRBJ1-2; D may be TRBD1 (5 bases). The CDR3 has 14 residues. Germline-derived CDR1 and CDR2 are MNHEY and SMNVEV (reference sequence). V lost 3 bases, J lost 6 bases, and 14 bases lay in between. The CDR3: CASSFDGRVDGYTF. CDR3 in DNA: TGTGCCAGCAGTTTTGACGGCAGGGTGGATGGCTACACCTTC.

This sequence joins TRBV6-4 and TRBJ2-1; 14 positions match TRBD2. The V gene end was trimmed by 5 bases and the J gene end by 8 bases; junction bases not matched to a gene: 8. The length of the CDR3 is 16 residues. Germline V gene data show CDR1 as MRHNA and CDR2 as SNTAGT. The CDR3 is CASSPTSGRAGHEQFF. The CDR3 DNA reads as TGTGCCAGCAGTCCGACTAGCGGGAGGGCCGGGCATGAGCAGTTCTTC.

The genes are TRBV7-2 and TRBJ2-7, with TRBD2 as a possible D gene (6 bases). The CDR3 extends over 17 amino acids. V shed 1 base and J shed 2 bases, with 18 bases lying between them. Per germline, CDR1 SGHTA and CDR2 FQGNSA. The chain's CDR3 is CASSLDGLQVAAYEQYF. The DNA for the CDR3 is TGTGCCAGCAGCTTAGATGGACTCCAGGTAGCGGCCTACGAGCAGTACTTC.

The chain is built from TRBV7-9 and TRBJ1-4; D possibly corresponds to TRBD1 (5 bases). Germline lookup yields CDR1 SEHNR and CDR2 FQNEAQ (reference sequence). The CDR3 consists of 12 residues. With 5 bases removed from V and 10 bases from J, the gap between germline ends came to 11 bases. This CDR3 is CASSPQARKLFF. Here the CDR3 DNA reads TGTGCCAGCAGCCCACAGGCTAGAAAACTGTTTTTT.

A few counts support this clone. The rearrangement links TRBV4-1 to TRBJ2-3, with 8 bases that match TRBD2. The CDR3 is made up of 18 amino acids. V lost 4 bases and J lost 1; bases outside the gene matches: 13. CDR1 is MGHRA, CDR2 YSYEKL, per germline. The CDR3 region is CASSPRGGGIRGTDTQYF. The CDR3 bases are TGCGCCAGCAGCCCCCGGGGGGGCGGGATTAGGGGCACAGATACGCAGTATTTT.

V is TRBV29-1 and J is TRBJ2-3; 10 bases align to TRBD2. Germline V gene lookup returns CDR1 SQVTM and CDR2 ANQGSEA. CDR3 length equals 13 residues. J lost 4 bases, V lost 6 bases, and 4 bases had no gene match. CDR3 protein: CSVERGGSDTQYF. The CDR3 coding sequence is TGCAGCGTCGAGCGGGGGGGGTCAGATACGCAGTATTTT.

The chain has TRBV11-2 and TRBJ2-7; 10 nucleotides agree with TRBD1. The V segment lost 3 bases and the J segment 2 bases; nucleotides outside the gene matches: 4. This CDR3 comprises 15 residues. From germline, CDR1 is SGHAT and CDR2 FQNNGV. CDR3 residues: CASSFGTGDAYEQYF. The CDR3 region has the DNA TGTGCCAGCAGCTTCGGGACAGGGGATGCCTACGAGCAGTACTTC.

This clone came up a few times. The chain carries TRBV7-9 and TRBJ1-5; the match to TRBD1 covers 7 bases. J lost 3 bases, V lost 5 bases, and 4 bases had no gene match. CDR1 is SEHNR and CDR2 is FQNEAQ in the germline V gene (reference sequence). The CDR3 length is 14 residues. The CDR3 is CASSQGGYNQPQHF. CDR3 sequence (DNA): TGTGCCAGCAGCCAGGGGGGATACAATCAGCCCCAGCATTTT.

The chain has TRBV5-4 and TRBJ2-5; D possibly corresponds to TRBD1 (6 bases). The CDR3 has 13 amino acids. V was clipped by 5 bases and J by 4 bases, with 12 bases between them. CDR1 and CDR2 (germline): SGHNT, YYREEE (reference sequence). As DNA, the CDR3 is TGTGCCAGCAGTTCTCAGGGGAGAGAGACCCAGTACTTC. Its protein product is CASSSQGRETQYF.

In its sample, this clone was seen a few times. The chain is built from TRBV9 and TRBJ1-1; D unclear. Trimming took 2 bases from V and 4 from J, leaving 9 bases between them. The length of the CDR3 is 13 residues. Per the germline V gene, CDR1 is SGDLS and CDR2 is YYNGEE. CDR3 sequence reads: CASSVTGSTEAFF. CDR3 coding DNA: TGTGCCAGCAGCGTTACGGGTTCCACTGAAGCTTTCTTT.

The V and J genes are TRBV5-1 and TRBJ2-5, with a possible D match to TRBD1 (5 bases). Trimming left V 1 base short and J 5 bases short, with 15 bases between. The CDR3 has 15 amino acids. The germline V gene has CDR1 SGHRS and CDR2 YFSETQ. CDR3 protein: CASSLYWGARETQYF. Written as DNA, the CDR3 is TGCGCCAGCAGCTTGTATTGGGGCGCGAGGGAGACCCAGTACTTC.

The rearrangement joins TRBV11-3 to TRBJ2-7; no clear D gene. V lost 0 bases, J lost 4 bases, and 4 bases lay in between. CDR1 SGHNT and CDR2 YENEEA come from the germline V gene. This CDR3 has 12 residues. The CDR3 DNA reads TGTGCCAGCAGCTTAGACGGGTACGAGCAGTACTTC. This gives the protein CASSLDGYEQYF.

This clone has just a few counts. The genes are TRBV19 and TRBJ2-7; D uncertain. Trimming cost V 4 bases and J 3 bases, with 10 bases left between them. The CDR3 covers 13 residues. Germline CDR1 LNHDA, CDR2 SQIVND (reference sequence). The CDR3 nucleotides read TGTGCCAGTAGTAACCCAGGTTTCTACGAGCAGTACTTC. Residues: CASSNPGFYEQYF.

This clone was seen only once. The CDR3 DNA reads as TGTGCCACCAGCAGCCGACAGGTTGGAAAGGGTGGCTACACCTTC. Amino acids: CATSSRQVGKGGYTF. This sequence joins TRBV15 and TRBJ1-2, with a weak D call TRBD1 (6 bases). From germline, CDR1 is LNHNV and CDR2 YYDKDF (reference sequence). V was pared by 3 bases and J by 7 bases, with 18 bases between. This CDR3 region has 15 residues.

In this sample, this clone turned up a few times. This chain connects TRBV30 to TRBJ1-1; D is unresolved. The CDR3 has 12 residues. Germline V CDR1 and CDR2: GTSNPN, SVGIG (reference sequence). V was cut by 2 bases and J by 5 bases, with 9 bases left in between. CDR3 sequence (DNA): TGTGCCTGGAGTCGAGTTCGGACTGAAGCTTTCTTT. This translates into CAWSRVRTEAFF.

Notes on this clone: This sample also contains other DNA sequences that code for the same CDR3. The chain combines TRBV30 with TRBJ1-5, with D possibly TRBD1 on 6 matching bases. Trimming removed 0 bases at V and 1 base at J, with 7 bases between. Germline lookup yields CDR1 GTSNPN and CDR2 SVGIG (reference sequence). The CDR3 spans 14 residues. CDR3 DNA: TGTGCCTGGAGTGTAGGGGGAAGCAATCAGCCCCAGCATTTT. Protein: CAWSVGGSNQPQHF.

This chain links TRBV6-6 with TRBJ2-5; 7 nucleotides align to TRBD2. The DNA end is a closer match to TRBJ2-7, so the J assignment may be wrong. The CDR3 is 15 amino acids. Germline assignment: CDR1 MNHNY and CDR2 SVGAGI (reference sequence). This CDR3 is CASSYTGGGPYEQYF. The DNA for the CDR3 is TGTGCCAGCAGTTACACCGGCGGGGGACCCTACGAGCAGTACTTC.

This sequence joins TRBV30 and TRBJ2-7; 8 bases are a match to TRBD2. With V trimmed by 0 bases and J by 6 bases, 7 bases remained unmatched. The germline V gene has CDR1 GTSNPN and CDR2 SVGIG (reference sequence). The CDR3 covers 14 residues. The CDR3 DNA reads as TGTGCCTGGAGTGTACTTGCGGGAGGTAGCGAGCAGTACTTC. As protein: CAWSVLAGGSEQYF.

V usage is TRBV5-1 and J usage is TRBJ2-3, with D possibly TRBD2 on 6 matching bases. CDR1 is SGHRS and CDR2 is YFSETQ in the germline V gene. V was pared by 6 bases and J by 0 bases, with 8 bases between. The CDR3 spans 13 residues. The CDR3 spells CASMEGSTDTQYF. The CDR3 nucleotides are TGCGCCAGCATGGAGGGGAGCACAGATACGCAGTATTTT.

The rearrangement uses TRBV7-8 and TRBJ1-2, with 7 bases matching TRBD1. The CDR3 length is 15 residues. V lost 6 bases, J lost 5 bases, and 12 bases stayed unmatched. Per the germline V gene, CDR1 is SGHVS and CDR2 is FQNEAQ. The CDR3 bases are TGTGCCAGCAGAGACAGGGACAGCCACCCGTATGGCTACACCTTC. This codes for CASRDRDSHPYGYTF.

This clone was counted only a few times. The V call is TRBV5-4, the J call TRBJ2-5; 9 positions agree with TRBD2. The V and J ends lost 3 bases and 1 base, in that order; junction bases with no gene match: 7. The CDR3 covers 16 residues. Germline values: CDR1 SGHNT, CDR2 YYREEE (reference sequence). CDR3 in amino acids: CASSSRASGAQETQYF. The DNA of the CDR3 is TGTGCCAGCAGCTCGAGGGCTAGCGGGGCCCAAGAGACCCAGTACTTC.

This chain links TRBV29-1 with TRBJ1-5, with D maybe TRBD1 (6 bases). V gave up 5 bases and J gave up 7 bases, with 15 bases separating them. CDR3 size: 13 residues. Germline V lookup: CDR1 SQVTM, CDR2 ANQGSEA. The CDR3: CSVSSGVGQPQHF. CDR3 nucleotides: TGCAGCGTTTCCTCAGGGGTCGGACAGCCCCAGCATTTT.

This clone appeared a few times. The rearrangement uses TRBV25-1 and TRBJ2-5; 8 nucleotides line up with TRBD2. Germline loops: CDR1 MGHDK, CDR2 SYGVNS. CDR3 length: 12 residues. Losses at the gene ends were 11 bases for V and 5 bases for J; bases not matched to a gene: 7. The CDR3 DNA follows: TGTGCCGCAGGGACTAGGGCGGAGACCCAGTACTTC. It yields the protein CAAGTRAETQYF.

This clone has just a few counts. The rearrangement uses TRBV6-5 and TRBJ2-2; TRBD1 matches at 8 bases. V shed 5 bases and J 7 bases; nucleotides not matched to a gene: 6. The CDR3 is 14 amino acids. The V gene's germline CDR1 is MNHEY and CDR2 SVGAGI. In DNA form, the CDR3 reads TGTGCCAGCAGTCCTCAGGGGGCAAACGGGGAGCTGTTTTTT. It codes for CASSPQGANGELFF.